These 27 T cell receptor beta chains originate from one sample sequenced in a study of blood T cells in healthy people across ages. A second PCR, run for about 7 to 11 cycles, used a sample-barcoded 5' primer plus a J-beta primer mix. MiXCR, applied by TCRdb to the 5' RACE reads, yields one record per CDR3 protein. The profile covers under 1,000,000 distinct CDR3 sequences, with around 50% appearing a single time and 15% to 20% taken by the ten largest. What was sequenced was blood. The receptors come from a man older than 75 in good health.

The chain's CDR3 is CASSPFWGTSTDTQYF. The DNA of the CDR3 is TGTGCCAGCAGCCCCTTTTGGGGGACTAGCACAGATACGCAGTATTTT. The chain links TRBV11-1 to TRBJ2-3, with a possible D match to TRBD2 (6 bases). V was pared by 5 bases and J by 0 bases, with 15 bases between. CDR1 is SGHAT and CDR2 is FQDESV in the germline V gene (reference sequence). The CDR3 has 16 residues.

The rearrangement uses TRBV20-1 and TRBJ2-5; D call uncertain. Trimming removed 0 bases from V and 11 bases from J, with 13 bases in between. The CDR3 loop spans 12 amino acids. The V gene's germline CDR1 is DFQATT and CDR2 SNEGSKA (reference sequence). This CDR3 is CSARDLGDEQYF. The CDR3 DNA follows: TGCAGTGCTAGAGACTTAGGAGATGAGCAGTACTTC.

The V and J genes are TRBV10-3 and TRBJ1-4; TRBD1 agrees at 9 bases. Germline assignment: CDR1 ENHRY and CDR2 SYGVKD. This CDR3 spans 13 amino acids. Trimming took 11 bases from V and 8 from J; bases not matched to a gene: 9. Here the CDR3 DNA reads TGTGCCTCAAACAGGGGGCCCGAAGAAAAACTGTTTTTT. It yields the protein CASNRGPEEKLFF.

This chain uses TRBV7-9 with TRBJ2-7; 8 bases are shared with TRBD1. The CDR3 runs 14 residues. The germline gives CDR1 SEHNR, CDR2 FQNEAQ (reference sequence). V gave up 4 bases and J gave up 2 bases; unmatched junction bases: 4. The CDR3 coding sequence is TGTGCCAGCAGCTATAGGGACAGGCCCTACGAGCAGTACTTC. Translated, it gives CASSYRDRPYEQYF.

A note on this clonotype: One base away lies a much larger clone, so this may be a sequencing read error. The gene calls are TRBV29-1 and TRBJ2-1; the D is unclear. Per germline, CDR1 SQVTM and CDR2 ANQGSEA. The CDR3 runs to 9 residues. The CDR3, as DNA: TGCAGCGCTGAACGTGACCAGTTCTTC. Amino acids: CSAERDQFF.

The chain couples TRBV20-1 to TRBJ1-5; D ambiguous. The CDR3 extends over 15 amino acids. V lost 3 bases and J 2 bases, leaving 14 bases between the germline ends. Germline CDR1 is DFQATT and CDR2 is SNEGSKA (reference sequence). The CDR3 reads CSASDGLEGNQPQHF. The CDR3 region has the DNA TGCAGTGCTAGTGACGGTTTGGAGGGCAATCAGCCCCAGCATTTT.

The CDR3 sequence is CAIASGGGRTDYGYTF. CDR3 in DNA: TGTGCCATCGCCAGTGGGGGCGGCAGGACCGACTATGGCTACACCTTC. The chain couples TRBV10-3 to TRBJ1-2, with D possibly being TRBD1 (6 bases). The CDR3 sequence is 16 residues long. V dropped 8 bases and J dropped 3 bases, with 22 bases sitting between them. Germline V gene lookup returns CDR1 ENHRY and CDR2 SYGVKD.

The chain combines TRBV11-2 with TRBJ2-4, with D perhaps TRBD1 or TRBD2 (5 bases each). The J call is doubtful: the DNA matches TRBJ2-5 better. Per germline, CDR1 SGHAT and CDR2 FQNNGV. The CDR3 is made up of 14 amino acids. The CDR3 DNA sequence: TGTGCCAGCAGCCCGGGGCGGACCCGGGAGACCCAGTACTTC. It encodes CASSPGRTRETQYF.

This clonotype was observed at least ten times. This clone may be a read error of a much larger clone one base away. The rearrangement uses TRBV12-3 or TRBV12-4 and TRBJ2-7; 8 nucleotides agree with TRBD2. V shed 5 bases and J 5 bases; nucleotides not matched to a gene: 8. This CDR3 is built from 14 residues. The CDR3 protein is CASSAPLAADEQYF. In DNA form, the CDR3 reads TGTGCCAGCAGTGCCCCACTAGCGGCTGACGAGCAGTACTTC.

The chain couples TRBV6-2 or TRBV6-3 to TRBJ1-2; tentative D call: TRBD1 (6 bases). The CDR3 has 15 residues. Trimming left V 2 bases short and J 7 bases short, with 17 bases between. The germline V gene encodes CDR1 MNHEY and CDR2 SVGEGT. DNA of the CDR3: TGTGCCAGCAGTTACCGCACAGGGCTGGTGGCTGGCTACACCTTC. Residues: CASSYRTGLVAGYTF.

Details on this clonotype: One junction end disagrees with the germline gene, perhaps due to a read error. The chain links TRBV14 to TRBJ2-1; the match to TRBD2 covers 7 bases. In germline, CDR1 is SGHDN, CDR2 FVKESK. This CDR3 comprises 15 residues. CDR3 in DNA: TGTGCCAGCAGCCAACAAGGGAGGGCCTATAATGAGCAGTTCTTC. Translated: CASSQQGRAYNEQFF.

This chain links TRBV7-9 with TRBJ1-2; 8 bases fit TRBD1. V gave up 9 bases and J gave up 2 bases; unmatched junction bases: 8. In germline, CDR1 is SEHNR, CDR2 FQNEAQ (reference sequence). The CDR3 extends over 14 amino acids. The CDR3 region has the DNA TGTGCCAGACAGACAGGGGCCTCCAACTATGGCTACACCTTC. It translates to CARQTGASNYGYTF.

The chain employs TRBV20-1 and TRBJ1-5, with TRBD1 matching over 9 bases. Germline V gene data show CDR1 as DFQATT and CDR2 as SNEGSKA (reference sequence). The CDR3 consists of 16 residues. The ends lost 2 bases at V and 7 bases at J; junction bases unmatched: 12. CDR3 loop: CSARKSPGQGGQPQHF. CDR3 nucleotide sequence: TGCAGTGCTAGAAAGAGTCCGGGACAGGGAGGACAGCCCCAGCATTTT.

Comments on this clonotype: This may be a read error, as it is one base from a much larger clone. The rearrangement uses TRBV5-1 and TRBJ2-7; 7 bases map to TRBD2. The germline gives CDR1 SGHRS, CDR2 YFSETQ. This CDR3 region has 15 residues. The ends lost 3 bases at V and 1 base at J; junction bases unmatched: 7. The CDR3 region has the DNA TGCGCCAGCAGCTGGGGAGCTAGCGGATCCTACGAGCAGTACTTC. Encoded protein: CASSWGASGSYEQYF.

The chain links TRBV5-1 to TRBJ2-1; 9 bases match TRBD1. Germline lookup yields CDR1 SGHRS and CDR2 YFSETQ. The trim removed 0 bases at V and 6 bases at J, leaving 4 bases unmatched. The CDR3 covers 15 residues. Here the CDR3 reads CASSLGQGVINEQFF. DNA for the CDR3: TGCGCCAGCAGCTTGGGACAGGGGGTGATCAATGAGCAGTTCTTC.

This sequence joins TRBV28 and TRBJ2-5; 7 bases align to TRBD1. The germline gives CDR1 MDHEN, CDR2 SYDVKM. The CDR3 is made up of 15 amino acids. The V and J ends lost 5 bases and 2 bases, in that order; junction bases with no gene match: 8. The CDR3 sequence is CASSPTPGQQETQYF. DNA of the CDR3: TGTGCCAGCAGTCCGACTCCGGGACAGCAAGAGACCCAGTACTTC.

In this sample, this clonotype turned up many times. The chain uses TRBV7-6 and TRBJ2-1; D gene unclear. Germline V gives CDR1 SGHVS, CDR2 FNYEAQ. There are 13 residues in the CDR3. V lost 4 bases, J lost 4 bases, and 8 bases lay in between. CDR3 residues: CASSSGIYNEQFF. The CDR3, as DNA: TGTGCCAGCAGCTCCGGCATTTACAATGAGCAGTTCTTC.

The CDR3 sequence: CASSQRSGETQYF. The CDR3 DNA is TGTGCCAGCAGCCAACGTAGTGGCGAGACCCAGTACTTC. The V gene is TRBV4-2, the J gene TRBJ2-5, with D unresolved. Germline V gives CDR1 LGHNA, CDR2 YNFKEQ. This CDR3 spans 13 amino acids. Trimming pared 2 bases from V and 5 bases from J, leaving 9 bases between.

This clonotype turned up a few times. V and J are TRBV3-1 and TRBJ2-1; a weak D match, TRBD2 (5 bases). CDR1 is LGHDT and CDR2 is YNNKEL in the germline V gene (reference sequence). The CDR3 spans 15 residues. With 4 bases removed from V and 3 bases from J, the gap between germline ends came to 13 bases. The CDR3, as DNA: TGTGCCAGCAGCCCCACTGGCGGAGGCTACAATGAGCAGTTCTTC. Translation: CASSPTGGGYNEQFF.

The J gene is TRBJ2-7, the V gene TRBV20-1; D perhaps matches TRBD1 (6 bases). Germline-derived CDR1 and CDR2 are DFQATT and SNEGSKA (reference sequence). V gave up 1 base and J gave up 3 bases, with 10 bases separating them. The CDR3 is 13 residues long. The CDR3 loop reads CSARGQENYEQYF. The CDR3 nucleotides read TGCAGTGCTAGAGGACAGGAGAACTACGAGCAGTACTTC.

The chain joins TRBV6-6 to TRBJ2-7; 7 bases line up with TRBD2. CDR3 length equals 11 residues. Germline CDR1 and CDR2: MNHNY and SVGAGI (reference sequence). This chain's CDR3 is CATLSGYEQYF. CDR3 in DNA: TGTGCTACACTTAGCGGGTACGAGCAGTACTTC.

This chain joins TRBV9 and TRBJ1-4; D may be TRBD1 (5 bases). CDR1 is SGDLS, CDR2 YYNGEE, per germline. The CDR3 spans 15 residues. Trimming removed 2 bases at V and 3 bases at J, with 11 bases between. This chain's CDR3 is CASSVARGPNEKLFF. The CDR3 nucleotides read TGTGCCAGCAGCGTTGCCCGGGGCCCTAATGAAAAACTGTTTTTT.

CDR3 region: CASSFGGQGNEQFF. CDR3 nucleotide sequence: TGTGCCAGCAGCTTTGGTGGACAGGGCAATGAGCAGTTCTTC. The chain employs TRBV7-6 and TRBJ2-1; TRBD1 aligns across 8 bases. V lost 3 bases to trimming and J lost 6 bases; unmatched junction nucleotides: 4. The length of the CDR3 is 14 residues. Germline values: CDR1 SGHVS, CDR2 FNYEAQ.

The rearrangement uses TRBV27 and TRBJ2-1; D is unclear. CDR3 size: 15 residues. Trimming removed 2 bases from V and 2 bases from J, with 10 bases in between. Germline V gene sequence: CDR1 MNHEY, CDR2 SMNVEV (reference sequence). Here the CDR3 reads CASSLTLSPYNEQFF. The CDR3 coding sequence is TGTGCCAGCAGTTTAACATTGAGTCCCTACAATGAGCAGTTCTTC.

The chain links TRBV5-1 to TRBJ2-3; 8 nucleotides align to TRBD2. Germline V gene data show CDR1 as SGHRS and CDR2 as YFSETQ. The CDR3 has 16 amino acids. V lost 3 bases and J lost 0; bases outside the gene matches: 6. The CDR3 spells CASSSLTSASTDTQYF. The CDR3 nucleotides are TGCGCCAGCAGCTCCTTGACTAGCGCGAGCACAGATACGCAGTATTTT.

This chain connects TRBV6-1 to TRBJ2-1, with D tentatively TRBD1 (6 bases). Between the trimmed V and J ends, which lost 4 bases and 0 bases, there was a span of 13 bases. This CDR3 has 16 amino acids. Germline V gives CDR1 MNHNS, CDR2 SASEGT. The CDR3 here is CASSGDTGISYNEQFF. The CDR3 nucleotides are TGTGCCAGCAGTGGCGATACAGGGATCTCCTACAATGAGCAGTTCTTC.

CDR3 sequence (DNA): TGTGCCACCAGCAGAGATCTCACTAGCGGGAGGTTGAGTGAGCAGTACTTC. It encodes CATSRDLTSGRLSEQYF. The J gene is TRBJ2-5, the V gene TRBV15, with 12 bases that match TRBD2. Trimming cost V 0 bases and J 11 bases; bases outside gene matches: 13. The CDR3 totals 17 residues. Per germline, CDR1 LNHNV and CDR2 YYDKDF (reference sequence).